This TCR beta chain derives from a study of blood T cell repertoires in COVID-19. In the original workflow: Amplification of reference gene primers provided the estimated nucleated cell counts. Clones were sequenced by immunoSEQ multiplex PCR, and TCRdb holds only the in-frame ones, with some missing. Clone size and the V and J calls come from that table; the DNA yielded D and trimming. Of approximately 170,000 clones in the sample, roughly nine tenths were seen once. This CDR3 comprises 15 residues. The V end was cut by 5 bases, the J end by 5 bases, with 16 bases between. Germline assignment: CDR1 LNHDA and CDR2 SQIVND (reference sequence).

Sequencing was performed on peripheral blood. The clonotype was recovered from a man aged 25-45 years with acute or convalescent COVID-19. The gene calls are TRBV19 and TRBJ2-1, with D uncertain. CDR3 in DNA: TGTGCCAGTAGTGCCGACGGGTGGCCCAACAATGAGCAGTTCTTC. Encoded protein: CASSADGWPNNEQFF.